This T cell receptor beta chain appears in the sequencing data of a study of blood T cell repertoires in COVID-19. Study in general: In each case, the material was cDNA or gDNA derived from T cells, B-cell-depleted T cells, or PBMCs.

In the original workflow: Cell counts per sample came from amplifying reference gene primers. The assay was immunoSEQ multiplex PCR, and TCRdb's table has in-frame clones only and misses some. That table gives V, J and clone size, and the DNA gave D and trimming. The sample contains 55,000 to 75,000 clones, more than 75% of which appear only once. Trimming took off 6 bases at V and 3 bases at J, with 8 bases between the two ends. This CDR3 comprises 13 residues. The V gene's germline CDR1 is SNHLY and CDR2 FYNNEI. The receptor's source is a man aged 55 to 70 with acute or convalescent COVID-19. The chain uses TRBV2 and TRBJ2-2, with D unresolved. The sequenced sample was peripheral blood. The CDR3 DNA sequence: TGTGCCAGCAGCAGTTCCTACACCGGGGAGCTGTTTTTT. The encoded protein is CASSSSYTGELFF. Full variable domain (outside the CDR3, taken from reference TRBV2 and TRBJ2-2): EPEVTQTPSHQVTQMGQEVILRCVPISNHLYFYWYRQILGQKVEFLVSFYNNEISEKSEIFDDQFSVERPDGSNFTLKIRSTKLEDSAMYFCASSSSYTGELFFGEGSRLTVL.